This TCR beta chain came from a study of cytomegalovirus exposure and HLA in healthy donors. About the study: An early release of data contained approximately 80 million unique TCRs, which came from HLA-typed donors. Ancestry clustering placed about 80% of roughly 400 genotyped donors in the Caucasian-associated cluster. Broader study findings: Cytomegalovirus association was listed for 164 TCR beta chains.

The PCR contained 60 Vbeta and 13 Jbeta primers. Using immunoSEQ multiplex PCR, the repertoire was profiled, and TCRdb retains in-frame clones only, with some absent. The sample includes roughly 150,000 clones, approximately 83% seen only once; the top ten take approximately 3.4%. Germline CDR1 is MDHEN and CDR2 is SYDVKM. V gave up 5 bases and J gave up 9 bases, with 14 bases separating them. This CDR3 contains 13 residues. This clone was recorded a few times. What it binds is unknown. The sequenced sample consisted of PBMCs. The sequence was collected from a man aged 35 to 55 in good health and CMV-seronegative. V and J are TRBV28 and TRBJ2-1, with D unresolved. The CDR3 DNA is TGTGCCAGCAGTCCTCCCCGGTCCGGTGAGCAGTTCTTC. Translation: CASSPPRSGEQFF.